Listed below are T cell receptor beta chains from one sample, sequenced in a study of identical twins. TCRdb reanalysed the 5' RACE reads using MiXCR and keeps one entry per CDR3 protein. The sample holds about 730,000 distinct CDR3 sequences; approximately 22% are singletons and the top ten take 4.3%. These sequences were also reported in another study, on T cells expressing NK-cell markers.

The sequencing sample was made of PBMCs. The receptors derive from a woman aged 18-29 years in good health. The CDR3 runs from the conserved cysteine through the conserved F or W. The D gene is left open where the match is weak. Only some rows state a clone size, as once, few, many or a class for expanded clones.

CDR3nt: TGTGCCAGCAGCGCGGACAGACTAGCCTACGCGTTCTTC; CDR3aa: CASSADRLAYAFF; d_gene: .; j_gene: TRBJ2-1; abundance: many; v_gene: TRBV9
CDR3nt: TGTGCCAGCAGATGGGCCGGCGGCGGGGAGCTGTTTTTT; CDR3aa: CASRWAGGGELFF; d_gene: .; j_gene: TRBJ2-2; abundance: once; v_gene: TRBV6-2/TRBV6-3
CDR3nt: TGTGCCAGCTCCGTGACGTGGAACACTGAAGCTTTCTTT; CDR3aa: CASSVTWNTEAFF; d_gene: .; j_gene: TRBJ1-1; abundance: .; v_gene: TRBV18
CDR3nt: TGTGCCAGCAAGGTCGAGGGGGCCCTCCACTTT; CDR3aa: CASKVEGALHF; d_gene: .; j_gene: TRBJ1-6; abundance: .; v_gene: TRBV27
CDR3nt: TGTGCCATCAGTGAGACTGCGGACTATGGCTACACCTTC; CDR3aa: CAISETADYGYTF; d_gene: .; j_gene: TRBJ1-2; abundance: many; v_gene: TRBV10-3
CDR3nt: TGTGCCACCAGCAAACAGGGAGGCAATCAGCCCCAGCATTTT; CDR3aa: CATSKQGGNQPQHF; d_gene: .; j_gene: TRBJ1-5; abundance: .; v_gene: TRBV15
CDR3nt: TGCAGTGCTAGAGATGCGGGGACGGACTACGAGCAGTACTTC; CDR3aa: CSARDAGTDYEQYF; d_gene: .; j_gene: TRBJ2-7; abundance: few; v_gene: TRBV20-1
CDR3nt: TGTGCCAGCAGTTACTGGGGGCTCTACACCTTC; CDR3aa: CASSYWGLYTF; d_gene: .; j_gene: TRBJ1-2; abundance: .; v_gene: TRBV6-2/TRBV6-3
CDR3nt: TGTGCCAGCAGACGGACAGGGATGGTCGGGCAGCCCCAGCATTTT; CDR3aa: CASRRTGMVGQPQHF; d_gene: TRBD1; j_gene: TRBJ1-5; abundance: .; v_gene: TRBV12-3/TRBV12-4
CDR3nt: TGCGCCAGCAGCAACTTTCGACAGTCAGGATTCGACGAGCAGTACTTC; CDR3aa: CASSNFRQSGFDEQYF; d_gene: .; j_gene: TRBJ2-7; abundance: .; v_gene: TRBV5-1
CDR3nt: TGTGCCAGCAGCGTATCACAGATCCAAGAGACCCAGTACTTC; CDR3aa: CASSVSQIQETQYF; d_gene: .; j_gene: TRBJ2-5; abundance: .; v_gene: TRBV9
CDR3nt: TGCGCCAGCACCCGAGAAGACACTGAAGCTTTCTTT; CDR3aa: CASTREDTEAFF; d_gene: .; j_gene: TRBJ1-1; abundance: few; v_gene: TRBV5-1
CDR3nt: TGCGCCGCATGGGGGAGTCAGCCCCAGCATTTT; CDR3aa: CAAWGSQPQHF; d_gene: .; j_gene: TRBJ1-5; abundance: many; v_gene: TRBV5-1
CDR3nt: TGTGCCAGCAAACAGAACCCACCCCTCCACTTT; CDR3aa: CASKQNPPLHF; d_gene: .; j_gene: TRBJ1-6; abundance: .; v_gene: TRBV2
CDR3nt: TGTGCCAGCAGCCGATACCAGGGCCCCGGGGAGCTGTTTTTT; CDR3aa: CASSRYQGPGELFF; d_gene: .; j_gene: TRBJ2-2; abundance: .; v_gene: TRBV7-9
CDR3nt: TGCGCCAGCAAGGCTAGCAGCTCGGGGGAGACCCAGTACTTC; CDR3aa: CASKASSSGETQYF; d_gene: .; j_gene: TRBJ2-5; abundance: .; v_gene: TRBV4-1
CDR3nt: TGTGCCAGCAGCGCCCCCCGGGAGGGTTCTAACTATGGCTACACCTTC; CDR3aa: CASSAPREGSNYGYTF; d_gene: .; j_gene: TRBJ1-2; abundance: .; v_gene: TRBV9
CDR3nt: TGTGCCAGTAACCTGGGGGTCGGCTCCTACGAGCAGTACTTC; CDR3aa: CASNLGVGSYEQYF; d_gene: .; j_gene: TRBJ2-7; abundance: .; v_gene: TRBV19
CDR3nt: TGTGCCATCGGGGCTAGCGGGATGACCCCCTACGAGCAGTACTTC; CDR3aa: CAIGASGMTPYEQYF; d_gene: TRBD2; j_gene: TRBJ2-7; abundance: few; v_gene: TRBV10-3
CDR3nt: TGCAGTGCTAGAGATGGGGGGACCTACAATGAGCAGTTCTTC; CDR3aa: CSARDGGTYNEQFF; d_gene: .; j_gene: TRBJ2-1; abundance: few; v_gene: TRBV20-1
CDR3nt: TGTGCCAGCAGTTTCCACCCTAGTCAGGGCCGGGAAGCTTTCTTT; CDR3aa: CASSFHPSQGREAFF; d_gene: .; j_gene: TRBJ1-1; abundance: many; v_gene: TRBV7-3
CDR3nt: TGCAGTGCTAGTAAACTAGCGGGGGAAAACAATGAGCAGTTCTTC; CDR3aa: CSASKLAGENNEQFF; d_gene: TRBD2; j_gene: TRBJ2-1; abundance: many; v_gene: TRBV20-1
CDR3nt: TGCGCCAGCAGCTTGCTACAGCCGGACACCGGGGAGCTGTTTTTT; CDR3aa: CASSLLQPDTGELFF; d_gene: .; j_gene: TRBJ2-2; abundance: .; v_gene: TRBV5-1
CDR3nt: TGTGCCAGCAGTTTCGATTCGAACACTGAAGCTTTCTTT; CDR3aa: CASSFDSNTEAFF; d_gene: .; j_gene: TRBJ1-1; abundance: .; v_gene: TRBV27
CDR3nt: TGTGCCAGCAGCTTAGCGACCGGTGATGGACCTGAAGCTTTCTTT; CDR3aa: CASSLATGDGPEAFF; d_gene: .; j_gene: TRBJ1-1; abundance: .; v_gene: TRBV7-9
CDR3nt: TGTGCCAGCAGGGAGGACAGGGCCTTAGGAGGCTACACCTTC; CDR3aa: CASREDRALGGYTF; d_gene: TRBD1; j_gene: TRBJ1-2; abundance: .; v_gene: TRBV9
CDR3nt: TGTGCCATCAGTGGAGGACCACAAGCGGGGATAAACACCGGGGAGCTGTTTTTT; CDR3aa: CAISGGPQAGINTGELFF; d_gene: TRBD2; j_gene: TRBJ2-2; abundance: few; v_gene: TRBV10-3
CDR3nt: TGCAGTGCTAGAGATTCGGACAGAGGGCCCATTTCACCCCTCCACTTT; CDR3aa: CSARDSDRGPISPLHF; d_gene: .; j_gene: TRBJ1-6; abundance: .; v_gene: TRBV20-1
CDR3nt: TGTGCCAGCTCACCGATGGAGACGTCGGGCACTGAAGCTTTCTTT; CDR3aa: CASSPMETSGTEAFF; d_gene: .; j_gene: TRBJ1-1; abundance: .; v_gene: TRBV18
CDR3nt: TGTGCCCGCTCGGAGTCCGGGACTAGCGGACCCTACGAGCAGTACTTC; CDR3aa: CARSESGTSGPYEQYF; d_gene: TRBD2; j_gene: TRBJ2-7; abundance: .; v_gene: TRBV6-4
CDR3nt: TGTGCCAGCAGTTTCATAGGCACTGAAGCTTTCTTT; CDR3aa: CASSFIGTEAFF; d_gene: .; j_gene: TRBJ1-1; abundance: .; v_gene: TRBV12-3/TRBV12-4
CDR3nt: TGTGCCAGCTCACCTCACGGACTAGCGGGATTCTCCTACAATGAGCAGTTCTTC; CDR3aa: CASSPHGLAGFSYNEQFF; d_gene: TRBD2; j_gene: TRBJ2-1; abundance: .; v_gene: TRBV18
CDR3nt: TGTGCCAGCAGTGGCCCGGGACGGGGGTGGGCCTACAATGAGCAGTTCTTC; CDR3aa: CASSGPGRGWAYNEQFF; d_gene: .; j_gene: TRBJ2-1; abundance: .; v_gene: TRBV25-1
CDR3nt: TGCAGTGCTAGAAGTGCCACAAACTATGGCTACACCTTC; CDR3aa: CSARSATNYGYTF; d_gene: .; j_gene: TRBJ1-2; abundance: few; v_gene: TRBV20-1
CDR3nt: TGTGCCATCAGCCTGGCGCCCGACACCGGGGAGCTGTTTTTT; CDR3aa: CAISLAPDTGELFF; d_gene: .; j_gene: TRBJ2-2; abundance: .; v_gene: TRBV10-3
CDR3nt: TGCAGTGCCCGGACTAGCGGCCCCGCTACGCAGTATTTT; CDR3aa: CSARTSGPATQYF; d_gene: TRBD2; j_gene: TRBJ2-3; abundance: .; v_gene: TRBV20-1
CDR3nt: TGTGCCATCAGTGATCCCCACAGACTGGTCATGAACACTGAAGCTTTCTTT; CDR3aa: CAISDPHRLVMNTEAFF; d_gene: .; j_gene: TRBJ1-1; abundance: .; v_gene: TRBV10-3
CDR3nt: TGTGCCAGCACCCTCTCGGGCACTCAAGAAGCTTTCTTT; CDR3aa: CASTLSGTQEAFF; d_gene: .; j_gene: TRBJ1-1; abundance: .; v_gene: TRBV6-2/TRBV6-3
CDR3nt: TGTGCCAGCAGCCGTACGGCGCCCTCAACTGAAGCTTTCTTT; CDR3aa: CASSRTAPSTEAFF; d_gene: .; j_gene: TRBJ1-1; abundance: .; v_gene: TRBV12-3/TRBV12-4
CDR3nt: TGTGCCAGCAGCCAGTCTGCGGGAGGGCCTTACAATGAGCAGTTCTTC; CDR3aa: CASSQSAGGPYNEQFF; d_gene: TRBD2; j_gene: TRBJ2-1; abundance: few; v_gene: TRBV7-2